The clone carrying this T cell receptor beta chain showed up just once. Its antigen is currently unknown. The source of the sample is a study of T cell clonotyping in hematopoietic cell transplantation. General study findings and limits: Cells were unsorted, so CD4 and CD8 contributions were not separated. Broader posttransplant TCR repertoire diversity was predicted by graft donor and pretransplant recipient Inverse Simpson Index values. Few recipient clonotypes overlapped donors; over 97% were de novo at given depth. Recipient TCR diversity dropped after transplant; expanded clonotypes rose from day 30 to 180.

Assay: immunoSEQ multiplex PCR; the TCRdb copy retains only in-frame clones and omits some. Among fewer than 15,000 clones listed, less than 95% were seen once. The CDR3 totals 17 residues. V lost 3 bases, J lost 2 bases, and 17 bases lay in between. The germline CDR1 and CDR2 sequences are MNHNS and SASEGT. This sequence was found in a woman aged 45-60 years in good health. Some clones in this sample may be carry-over from other donors' samples. V and J are TRBV6-1 and TRBJ1-5; possibly TRBD1 for D (6 bases). Source material: peripheral blood mononuclear cells. CDR3 coding DNA: TGTGCCAGCAGTGAGGGGGGAGGGGGAGTACGCAATCAGCCCCAGCATTTT. Its protein is CASSEGGGGVRNQPQHF.